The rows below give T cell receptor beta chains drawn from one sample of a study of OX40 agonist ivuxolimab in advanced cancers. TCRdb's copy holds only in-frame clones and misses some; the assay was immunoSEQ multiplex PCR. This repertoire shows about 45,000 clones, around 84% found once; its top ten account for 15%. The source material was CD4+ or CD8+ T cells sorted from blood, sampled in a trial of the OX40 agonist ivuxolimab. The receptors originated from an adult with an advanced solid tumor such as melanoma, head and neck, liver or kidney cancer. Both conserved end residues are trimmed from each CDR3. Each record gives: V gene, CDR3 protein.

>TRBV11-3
ASSFHVGGLNTEAF
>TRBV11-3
ASSLAGGTYEQY
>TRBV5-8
ASSVVAGGTDTQY
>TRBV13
ASSLGGIGMNTEAF
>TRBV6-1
ASRAGQGPNYGYT
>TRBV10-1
ASSGGGEQY
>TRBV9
ASSHRAEGTDTQY
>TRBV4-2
ASSQEGGTAYEQY
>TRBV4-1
ASSQDRGGPEAF
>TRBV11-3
ASSTWKAGQETQY
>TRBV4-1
ASSQGAGGWETQY
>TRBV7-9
ASSLLPGQGGNTEAF
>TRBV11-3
ASSLRQSYEQY
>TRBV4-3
ASSQENWDRNTEAF
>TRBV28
ASSPGRETEAF
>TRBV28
ASSFLQGYEQY
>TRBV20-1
SAVPGSVQF
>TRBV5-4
ASSLSLRTPNYGYT
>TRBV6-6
ASSGQATTNEKLF
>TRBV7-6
ASSFLGGEAF
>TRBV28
ASSFTGLVSYEQY
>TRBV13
ASQVQGSTDTQY
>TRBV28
ASSPDNGADTDTQY
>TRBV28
ASSFKGYNEQF
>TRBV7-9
ASSLDSPADSYEQY
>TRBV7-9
ASTPHTQY
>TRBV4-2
ASGPGQGAGELF
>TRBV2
ASSHSDRTYEQY
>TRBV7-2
ASSLGSGWMGETQY
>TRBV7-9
ASSETEGTEQY
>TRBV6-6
ASSWTGGLDETQY
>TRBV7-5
ARSLWLRTGPNQPQH
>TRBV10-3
AIRFPGLDNEQF
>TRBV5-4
ASSGLAGVNEQF
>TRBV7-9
ASSLSYGGETQY
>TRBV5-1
ASSWTGDTQY
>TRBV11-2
ASSLERGTDTQY
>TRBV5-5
ASSFASGSTDTQY
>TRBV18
ASSTSDLRGRYEQY